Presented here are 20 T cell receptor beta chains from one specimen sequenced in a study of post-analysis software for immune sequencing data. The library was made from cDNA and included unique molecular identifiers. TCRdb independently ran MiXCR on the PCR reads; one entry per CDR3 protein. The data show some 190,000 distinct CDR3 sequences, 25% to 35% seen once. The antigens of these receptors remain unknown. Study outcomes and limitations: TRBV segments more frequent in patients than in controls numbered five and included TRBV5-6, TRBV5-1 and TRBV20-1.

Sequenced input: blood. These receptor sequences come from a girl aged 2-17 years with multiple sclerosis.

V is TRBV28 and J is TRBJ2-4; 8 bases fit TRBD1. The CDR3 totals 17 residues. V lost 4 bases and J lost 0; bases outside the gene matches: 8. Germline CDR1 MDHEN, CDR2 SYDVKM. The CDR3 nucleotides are TGTGCCAGCAGTTCGGACAGGGCAGGGTTAGCCAAAAACATTCAGTACTTC. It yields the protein CASSSDRAGLAKNIQYF.

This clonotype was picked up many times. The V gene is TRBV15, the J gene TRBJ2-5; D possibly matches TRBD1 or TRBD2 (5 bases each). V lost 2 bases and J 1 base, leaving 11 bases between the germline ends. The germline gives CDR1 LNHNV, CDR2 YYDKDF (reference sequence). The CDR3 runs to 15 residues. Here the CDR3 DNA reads TGTGCCACCAGCAGAATCCTCGGGGCCCAAGAGACCCAGTACTTC. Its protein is CATSRILGAQETQYF. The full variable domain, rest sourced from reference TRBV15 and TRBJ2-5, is DAMVIQNPRYQVTQFGKPVTLSCSQTLNHNVMYWYQQKSSQAPKLLFHYYDKDFNNEADTPDNFQSRRPNTSFCFLDIRSPGLGDTAMYLCATSRILGAQETQYFGPGTRLLVL.

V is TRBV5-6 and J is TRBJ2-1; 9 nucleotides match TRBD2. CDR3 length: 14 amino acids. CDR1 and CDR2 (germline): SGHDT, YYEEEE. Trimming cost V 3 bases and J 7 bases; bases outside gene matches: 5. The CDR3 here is CASSWSLAGNEQFF. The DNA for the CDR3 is TGTGCCAGCAGCTGGTCGCTAGCGGGGAATGAGCAGTTCTTC.

CDR3 amino acids: CASSQLGLDPGTQYF. CDR3 DNA: TGTGCCAGCAGCCAGTTGGGACTGGACCCGGGGACCCAGTACTTC. The chain carries TRBV3-1 and TRBJ2-5, with D possibly TRBD2 on 6 matching bases. The CDR3 is made up of 15 amino acids. The V and J ends lost 3 bases and 7 bases respectively, with 18 bases between them. Germline CDR1 is LGHDT and CDR2 is YNNKEL (reference sequence).

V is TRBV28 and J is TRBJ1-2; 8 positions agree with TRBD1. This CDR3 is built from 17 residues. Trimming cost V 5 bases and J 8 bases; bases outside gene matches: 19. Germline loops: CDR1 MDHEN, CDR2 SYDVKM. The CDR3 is CASSPPGAGGEVGGYTF. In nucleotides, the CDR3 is TGTGCCAGCAGTCCTCCCGGGGCAGGGGGCGAGGTCGGCGGCTACACCTTC.

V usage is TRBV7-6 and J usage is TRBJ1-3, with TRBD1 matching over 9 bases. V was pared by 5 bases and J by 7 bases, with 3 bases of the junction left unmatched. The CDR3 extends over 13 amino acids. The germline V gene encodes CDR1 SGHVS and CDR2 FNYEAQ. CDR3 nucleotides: TGTGCCAGCAGCACCGGACAGGGGAACACCATATATTTT. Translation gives CASSTGQGNTIYF.

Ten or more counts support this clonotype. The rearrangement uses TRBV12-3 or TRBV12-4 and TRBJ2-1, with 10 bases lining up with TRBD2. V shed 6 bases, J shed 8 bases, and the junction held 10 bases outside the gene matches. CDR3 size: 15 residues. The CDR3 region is CASSNLGLASHEQFF. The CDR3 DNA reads TGTGCCAGCAGCAACCTGGGACTAGCGAGCCATGAGCAGTTCTTC.

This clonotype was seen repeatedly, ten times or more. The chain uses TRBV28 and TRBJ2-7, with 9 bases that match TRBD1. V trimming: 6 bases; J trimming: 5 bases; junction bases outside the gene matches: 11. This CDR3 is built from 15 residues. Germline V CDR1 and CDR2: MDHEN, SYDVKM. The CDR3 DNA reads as TGTGCCAGCAGCACCCCCGGGACAGGGTCCAACGAGCAGTACTTC. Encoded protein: CASSTPGTGSNEQYF.

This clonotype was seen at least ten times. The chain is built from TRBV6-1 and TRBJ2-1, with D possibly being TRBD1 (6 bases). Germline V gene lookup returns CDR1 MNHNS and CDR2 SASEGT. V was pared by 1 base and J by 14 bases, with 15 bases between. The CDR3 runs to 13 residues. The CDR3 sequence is CASSEGGQGNKFF. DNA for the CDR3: TGTGCCAGCAGTGAAGGGGGGCAGGGGAACAAGTTCTTC.

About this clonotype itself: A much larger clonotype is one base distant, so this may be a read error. The CDR3 is CASSPGGGNNEQYF. As DNA, the CDR3 is TGTGCCAGCTCACCAGGAGGGGGGAACAATGAGCAGTACTTC. J is TRBJ2-5 and V is TRBV18, with D possibly being TRBD1 or TRBD2 (6 bases each). V was clipped by 2 bases and J by 11 bases, with 18 bases between them. CDR1 is KGHSH and CDR2 is LQKENI in the germline V gene. The CDR3 length is 14 residues.

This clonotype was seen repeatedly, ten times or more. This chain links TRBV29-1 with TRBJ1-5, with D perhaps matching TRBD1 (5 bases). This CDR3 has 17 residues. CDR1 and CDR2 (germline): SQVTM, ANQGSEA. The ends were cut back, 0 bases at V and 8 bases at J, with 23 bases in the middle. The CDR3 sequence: CSVEDLSWGTGMEPQHF. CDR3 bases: TGCAGCGTTGAAGATTTAAGTTGGGGGACCGGCATGGAGCCCCAGCATTTT.

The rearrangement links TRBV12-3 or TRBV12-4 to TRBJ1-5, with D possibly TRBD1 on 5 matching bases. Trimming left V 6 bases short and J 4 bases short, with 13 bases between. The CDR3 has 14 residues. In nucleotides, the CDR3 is TGTGCCAGCAGAGACCCGACAGTGAATCAGCCCCAGCATTTT. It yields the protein CASRDPTVNQPQHF.

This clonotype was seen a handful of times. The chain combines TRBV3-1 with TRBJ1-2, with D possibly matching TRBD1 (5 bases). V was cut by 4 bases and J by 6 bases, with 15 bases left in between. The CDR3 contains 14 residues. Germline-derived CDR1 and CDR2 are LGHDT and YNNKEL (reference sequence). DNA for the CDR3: TGTGCCAGCAGCCTCTCCGGGGCAGGGCATGGCTACACCTTC. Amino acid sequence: CASSLSGAGHGYTF.

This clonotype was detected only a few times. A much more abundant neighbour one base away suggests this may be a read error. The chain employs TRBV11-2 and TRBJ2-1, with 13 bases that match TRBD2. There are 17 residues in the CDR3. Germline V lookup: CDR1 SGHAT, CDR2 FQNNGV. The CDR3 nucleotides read TGTGCCTGCAGCCCAAGACTAGCGGGAGGTGCTGTGAATGAGCAGTTCTTC. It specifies CACSPRLAGGAVNEQFF.

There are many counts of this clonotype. Written as DNA, the CDR3 is TGTGCCAGCTCACCCGAGACAGGTGGCAATGAGCAGTTCTTC. Amino acid sequence: CASSPETGGNEQFF. The J gene is TRBJ2-1, the V gene TRBV18; tentatively, D is TRBD1 (6 bases). The CDR3 contains 14 residues. V was clipped by 3 bases and J by 6 bases, with 12 bases between them. Per the germline V gene, CDR1 is KGHSH and CDR2 is LQKENI.

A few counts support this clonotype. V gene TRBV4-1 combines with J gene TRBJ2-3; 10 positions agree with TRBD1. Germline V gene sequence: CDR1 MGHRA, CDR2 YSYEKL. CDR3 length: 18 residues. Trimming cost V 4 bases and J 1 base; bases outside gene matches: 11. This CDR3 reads CASSPRGGDRGRTDTQYF. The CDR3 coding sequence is TGCGCCAGCAGCCCCAGGGGGGGGGACAGGGGTCGCACAGATACGCAGTATTTT.

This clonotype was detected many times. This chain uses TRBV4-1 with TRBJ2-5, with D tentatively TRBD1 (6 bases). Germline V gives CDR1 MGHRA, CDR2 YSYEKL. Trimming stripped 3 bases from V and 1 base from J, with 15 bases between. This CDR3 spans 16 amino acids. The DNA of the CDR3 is TGCGCCAGCAGCCAGCTCTCAGGGGCCGCCCAAGAGACCCAGTACTTC. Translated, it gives CASSQLSGAAQETQYF.

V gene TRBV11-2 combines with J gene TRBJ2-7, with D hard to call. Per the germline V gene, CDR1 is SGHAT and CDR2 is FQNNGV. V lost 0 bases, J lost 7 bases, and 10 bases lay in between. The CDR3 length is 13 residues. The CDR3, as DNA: TGTGCCAGCAGCTTAGAGGTCTTTGGAGAGCAGTACTTC. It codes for CASSLEVFGEQYF.

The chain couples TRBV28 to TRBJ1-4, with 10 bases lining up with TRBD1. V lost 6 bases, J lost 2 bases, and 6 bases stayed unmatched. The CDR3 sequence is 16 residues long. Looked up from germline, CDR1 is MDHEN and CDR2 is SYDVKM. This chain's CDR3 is CASRSPGQGTNEKLFF. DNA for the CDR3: TGTGCCAGCAGGAGCCCGGGACAGGGGACTAATGAAAAACTGTTTTTT.

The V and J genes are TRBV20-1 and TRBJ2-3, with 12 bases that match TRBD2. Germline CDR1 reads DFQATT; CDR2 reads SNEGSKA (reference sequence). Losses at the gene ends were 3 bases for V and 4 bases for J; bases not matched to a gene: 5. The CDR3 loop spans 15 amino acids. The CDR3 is CSASSLAGGPDTQYF. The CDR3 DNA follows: TGCAGTGCTAGTTCTCTAGCGGGAGGGCCAGATACGCAGTATTTT.